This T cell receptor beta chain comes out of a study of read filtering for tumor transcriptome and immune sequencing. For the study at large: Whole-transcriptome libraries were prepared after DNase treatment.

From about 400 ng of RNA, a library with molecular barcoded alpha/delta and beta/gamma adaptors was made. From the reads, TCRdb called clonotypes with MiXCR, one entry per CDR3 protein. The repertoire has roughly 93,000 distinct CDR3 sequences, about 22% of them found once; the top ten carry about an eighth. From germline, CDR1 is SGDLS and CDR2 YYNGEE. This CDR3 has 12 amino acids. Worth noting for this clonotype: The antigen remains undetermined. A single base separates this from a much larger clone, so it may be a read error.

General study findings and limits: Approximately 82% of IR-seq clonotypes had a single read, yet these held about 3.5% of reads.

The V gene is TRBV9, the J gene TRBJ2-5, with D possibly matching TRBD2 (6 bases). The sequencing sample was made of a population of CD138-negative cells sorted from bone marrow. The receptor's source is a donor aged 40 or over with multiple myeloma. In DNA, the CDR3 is TGTGCCAGCACTGGGGGGATCGGGACCCAGCACTTC. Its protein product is CASTGGIGTQHF.